The rows below give T cell receptor beta chains drawn from one sample of a study of patients and donors after allogeneic stem cell transplantation. One entry per CDR3 protein results from TCRdb running MiXCR on the RT-PCR reads. In the table there are hundreds of thousands of distinct CDR3 sequences, 11% to 15% of which are singletons. Specimen: blood, either unsorted or a sorted T cell fraction (not recorded which). These receptors came from a human donor who was either an allogeneic HSCT recipient or a stem cell or donor lymphocyte infusion donor (not recorded which). It is not recorded whose cells these are; they may come from a transplant donor. CDR3s include the opening cysteine and the closing phenylalanine or tryptophan. The D gene is left open where the match is weak. The size entry is marked missing in some rows and otherwise reads once, few, many or a size class.

clone size: few; V gene: TRBV5-1; D gene: .; J gene: TRBJ2-7; CDR3 protein: CASRGEGAFVEQYF; CDR3 DNA: TGCGCCAGCAGGGGGGAGGGGGCGTTCGTCGAGCAGTACTTC
clone size: .; V gene: TRBV20-1; D gene: .; J gene: TRBJ1-6; CDR3 protein: CSARDQWDRRSYNSPLHF; CDR3 DNA: TGCAGTGCTAGAGATCAATGGGACCGTCGCTCCTATAATTCACCCCTCCACTTT
clone size: .; V gene: TRBV7-9; D gene: .; J gene: TRBJ2-1; CDR3 protein: CASSLVAEDNEQFF; CDR3 DNA: TGTGCCAGCAGCTTAGTGGCGGAAGACAATGAGCAGTTCTTC
clone size: many; V gene: TRBV6-5; D gene: .; J gene: TRBJ2-7; CDR3 protein: CASSYKGVGEQYF; CDR3 DNA: TGTGCCAGCAGTTACAAGGGGGTGGGTGAGCAGTACTTC
clone size: few; V gene: TRBV19; D gene: TRBD2; J gene: TRBJ2-3; CDR3 protein: CASTSGSADTQYF; CDR3 DNA: TGTGCCAGTACTAGCGGGAGTGCAGATACGCAGTATTTT
clone size: .; V gene: TRBV5-1; D gene: TRBD2; J gene: TRBJ2-1; CDR3 protein: CASSWGLAGTNEQFF; CDR3 DNA: TGCGCCAGCAGCTGGGGACTAGCGGGGACCAATGAGCAGTTCTTC
clone size: .; V gene: TRBV18; D gene: .; J gene: TRBJ1-6; CDR3 protein: CASSPTGSEGSSLHF; CDR3 DNA: TGTGCCAGCTCCCCCACAGGATCCGAAGGTAGTTCCCTCCACTTT
clone size: many; V gene: TRBV5-1; D gene: TRBD1; J gene: TRBJ1-1; CDR3 protein: CASRHKPDRTGTEAFF; CDR3 DNA: TGCGCCAGCAGACATAAACCGGACAGGACGGGCACTGAAGCTTTCTTT
clone size: few; V gene: TRBV20-1; D gene: .; J gene: TRBJ1-1; CDR3 protein: CSARERAFTEAFF; CDR3 DNA: TGCAGTGCTAGAGAGAGGGCTTTCACTGAAGCTTTCTTT
clone size: .; V gene: TRBV7-2; D gene: .; J gene: TRBJ1-1; CDR3 protein: CASSLERPTEAFF; CDR3 DNA: TGTGCCAGCAGCTTAGAACGGCCCACTGAAGCTTTCTTT
clone size: many; V gene: TRBV7-9; D gene: .; J gene: TRBJ2-5; CDR3 protein: CASSFSPNAETQYF; CDR3 DNA: TGTGCCAGCAGCTTTTCACCGAACGCAGAGACCCAGTACTTC
clone size: .; V gene: TRBV6-2/TRBV6-3; D gene: TRBD2; J gene: TRBJ2-3; CDR3 protein: CASSPGLAGGASTDTQYF; CDR3 DNA: TGTGCCAGCAGTCCTGGACTAGCGGGGGGGGCTAGCACAGATACGCAGTATTTT